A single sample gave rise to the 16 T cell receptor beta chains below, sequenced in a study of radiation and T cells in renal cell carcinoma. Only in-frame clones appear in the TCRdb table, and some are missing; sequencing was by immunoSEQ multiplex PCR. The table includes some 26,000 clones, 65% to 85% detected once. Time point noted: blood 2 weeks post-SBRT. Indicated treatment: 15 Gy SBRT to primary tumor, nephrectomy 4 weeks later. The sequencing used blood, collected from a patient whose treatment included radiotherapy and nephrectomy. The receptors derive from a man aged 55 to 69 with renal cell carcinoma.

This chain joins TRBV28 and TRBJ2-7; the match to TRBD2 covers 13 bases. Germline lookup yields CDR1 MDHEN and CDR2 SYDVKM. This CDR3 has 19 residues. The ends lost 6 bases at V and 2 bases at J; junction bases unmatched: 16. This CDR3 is CASSPRLGLAGAGTYEQYF. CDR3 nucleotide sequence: TGTGCCAGCAGCCCGCGCCTCGGACTAGCGGGAGCGGGGACCTACGAGCAGTACTTC.

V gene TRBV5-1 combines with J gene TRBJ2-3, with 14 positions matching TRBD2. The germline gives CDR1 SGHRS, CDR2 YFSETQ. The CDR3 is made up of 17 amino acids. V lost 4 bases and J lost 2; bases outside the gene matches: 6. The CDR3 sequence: CASSGGTSGSVTDTQYF. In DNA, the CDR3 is TGCGCCAGCAGCGGAGGGACTAGCGGGAGTGTCACAGATACGCAGTATTTT.

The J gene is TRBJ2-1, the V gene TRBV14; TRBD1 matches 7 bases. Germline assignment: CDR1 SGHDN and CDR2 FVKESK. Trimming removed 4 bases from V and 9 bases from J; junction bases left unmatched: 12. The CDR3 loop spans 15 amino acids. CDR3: CASSRRGRGGAEQFF. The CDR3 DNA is TGTGCCAGCAGCCGCAGGGGGAGAGGTGGGGCTGAGCAGTTCTTC.

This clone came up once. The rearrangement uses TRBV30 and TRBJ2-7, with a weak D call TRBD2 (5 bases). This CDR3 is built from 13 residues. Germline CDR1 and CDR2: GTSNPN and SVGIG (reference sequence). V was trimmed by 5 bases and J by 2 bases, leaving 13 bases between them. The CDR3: CAWEADITYEQYF. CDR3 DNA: TGTGCCTGGGAAGCGGATATCACCTACGAGCAGTACTTC.

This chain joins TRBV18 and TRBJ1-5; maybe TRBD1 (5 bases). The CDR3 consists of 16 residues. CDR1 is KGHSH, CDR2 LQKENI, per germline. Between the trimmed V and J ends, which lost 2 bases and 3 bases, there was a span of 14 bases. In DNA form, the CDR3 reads TGTGCCAGCTCACCAGGACGGGGGACTTCCAATCAGCCCCAGCATTTT. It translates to CASSPGRGTSNQPQHF.

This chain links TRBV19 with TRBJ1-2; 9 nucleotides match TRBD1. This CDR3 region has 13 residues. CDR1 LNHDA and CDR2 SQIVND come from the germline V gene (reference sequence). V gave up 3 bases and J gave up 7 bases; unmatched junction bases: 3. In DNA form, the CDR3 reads TGTGCCAGTAGTATGGGACAGGGAGGTGGCTACACCTTC. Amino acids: CASSMGQGGGYTF.

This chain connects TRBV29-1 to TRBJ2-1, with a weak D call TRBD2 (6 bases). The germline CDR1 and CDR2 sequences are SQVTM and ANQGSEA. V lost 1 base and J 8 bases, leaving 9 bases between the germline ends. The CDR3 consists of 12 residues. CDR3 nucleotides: TGCAGCGTTGAAGCCTTAGCGGATGAGCAGTTCTTC. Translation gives CSVEALADEQFF.

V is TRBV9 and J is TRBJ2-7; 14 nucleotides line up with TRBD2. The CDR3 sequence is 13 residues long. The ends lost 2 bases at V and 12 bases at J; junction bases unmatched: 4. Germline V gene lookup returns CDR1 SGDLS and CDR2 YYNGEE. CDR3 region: CASSVGTSGRVYF. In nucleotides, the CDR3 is TGTGCCAGCAGCGTGGGGACTAGCGGGAGAGTGTACTTC.

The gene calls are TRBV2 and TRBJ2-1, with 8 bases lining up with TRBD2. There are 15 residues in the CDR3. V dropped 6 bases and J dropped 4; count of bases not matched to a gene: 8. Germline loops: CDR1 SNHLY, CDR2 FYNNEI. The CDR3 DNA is TGTGCCAGCAGCGCCCCCAGCGGGAGATACAATGAGCAGTTCTTC. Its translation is CASSAPSGRYNEQFF.

The CDR3 region has the DNA TGTGCCAACGGCGGTAGGGGACGCGAAGATACGCAGTATTTT. This sequence encodes CANGGRGREDTQYF. The rearrangement joins TRBV7-9 to TRBJ2-3; tentatively, D is TRBD1 or TRBD2 (5 bases each). V lost 10 bases, J lost 5 bases, and 19 bases lay in between. CDR1 is SEHNR, CDR2 FQNEAQ, per germline (reference sequence). The CDR3 covers 14 residues.

The CDR3 reads CASSFGLETQYF. In nucleotides, the CDR3 is TGCGCCAGCAGCTTCGGTTTGGAGACCCAGTACTTC. The chain combines TRBV5-1 with TRBJ2-5; D not certain. The CDR3 contains 12 residues. The germline gives CDR1 SGHRS, CDR2 YFSETQ. Deletions cut 2 bases from V and 5 bases from J, with 7 bases between.

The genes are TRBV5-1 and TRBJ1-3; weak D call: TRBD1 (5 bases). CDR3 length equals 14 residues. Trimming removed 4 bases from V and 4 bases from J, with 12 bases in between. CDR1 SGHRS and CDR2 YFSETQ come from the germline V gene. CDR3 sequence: CASSPGGDGNTIYF. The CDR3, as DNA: TGCGCCAGCAGCCCTGGAGGGGACGGAAACACCATATATTTT.

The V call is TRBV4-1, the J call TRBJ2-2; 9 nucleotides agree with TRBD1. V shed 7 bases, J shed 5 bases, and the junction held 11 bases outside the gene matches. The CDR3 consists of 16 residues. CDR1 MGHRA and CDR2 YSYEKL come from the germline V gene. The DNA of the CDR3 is TGCGCCAGCAACGACGCGGGGACAGGGTCTACCGGGGAGCTGTTTTTT. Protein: CASNDAGTGSTGELFF.

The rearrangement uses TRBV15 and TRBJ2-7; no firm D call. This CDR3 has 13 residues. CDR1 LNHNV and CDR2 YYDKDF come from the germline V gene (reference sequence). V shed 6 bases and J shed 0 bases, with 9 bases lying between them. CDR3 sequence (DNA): TGTGCCACCAGTTTACCCGGCTCCTACGAGCAGTACTTC. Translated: CATSLPGSYEQYF.

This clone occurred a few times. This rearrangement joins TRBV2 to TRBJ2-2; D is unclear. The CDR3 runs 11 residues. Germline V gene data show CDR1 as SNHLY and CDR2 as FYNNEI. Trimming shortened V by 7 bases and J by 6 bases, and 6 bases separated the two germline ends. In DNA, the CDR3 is TGTGCCAGCACGCAGTCCGGGGAGCTGTTTTTT. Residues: CASTQSGELFF.

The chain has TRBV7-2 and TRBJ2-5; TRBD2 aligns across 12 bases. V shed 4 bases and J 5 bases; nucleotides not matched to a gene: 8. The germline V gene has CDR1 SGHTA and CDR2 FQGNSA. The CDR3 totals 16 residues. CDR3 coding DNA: TGTGCCAGCAGCTACCCTAGCGGGAGGGCGGGGGAGACCCAGTACTTC. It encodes CASSYPSGRAGETQYF.